Presented here are 9 T cell receptor beta chains from one specimen sequenced in a study of CD4 and CD8 cells across lung adenocarcinoma regions. One entry per CDR3 protein results from TCRdb running MiXCR on the PCR reads. The data hold more than 15,000 distinct CDR3 sequences, with 45% to 55% observed a single time. Sequenced input: CD4+ T cells from the margin of a lung tumor. The receptors originated from a male donor with lung adenocarcinoma. The CD4 and CD8 labels of this study may be unreliable.

The table lists this clonotype with many counts. The V and J genes are TRBV28 and TRBJ2-5; 9 positions match TRBD2. The CDR3 runs to 14 residues. Germline V gives CDR1 MDHEN, CDR2 SYDVKM. V gave up 5 bases and J gave up 5 bases; unmatched junction bases: 6. CDR3 bases: TGTGCCAGCAGTGCGGGGGGGGGCCGGGAGACCCAGTACTTC. This codes for CASSAGGGRETQYF.

This rearrangement joins TRBV10-2 to TRBJ2-2; 8 bases line up with TRBD2. V was pared by 6 bases and J by 3 bases, with 6 bases of the junction left unmatched. Germline values: CDR1 WSHSY, CDR2 SAAADI. The CDR3 contains 15 residues. The DNA for the CDR3 is TGCGCCAGCAGAACGGGAGGGCCATACACCGGGGAGCTGTTTTTT. It encodes CASRTGGPYTGELFF.

The J gene is TRBJ2-3, the V gene TRBV6-1; 8 bases line up with TRBD2. Trimming took 8 bases from V and 12 from J; bases not matched to a gene: 13. The length of the CDR3 is 13 residues. The germline V gene encodes CDR1 MNHNS and CDR2 SASEGT. CDR3 coding DNA: TGTGCCAGCCGGGAGGGCGCCAAAAACATTCAGTATTTT. Translation: CASREGAKNIQYF.

This chain connects TRBV6-1 to TRBJ2-7; TRBD1 aligns across 9 bases. Germline CDR1 reads MNHNS; CDR2 reads SASEGT. The trim removed 2 bases at V and 0 bases at J, leaving 11 bases unmatched. There are 18 residues in the CDR3. The CDR3 spells CASSERASGTGSSYEQYF. The CDR3 nucleotides read TGTGCCAGCAGTGAAAGGGCCTCCGGGACAGGGAGCTCCTACGAGCAGTACTTC.

The V call is TRBV27, the J call TRBJ2-1, with D tentatively TRBD1 (6 bases). The DNA end is more similar to TRBJ2-5, so the J call may be wrong. This CDR3 has 15 amino acids. Germline V gives CDR1 MNHEY, CDR2 SMNVEV (reference sequence). CDR3: CASSLTGQPPETQYF. DNA for the CDR3: TGTGCCAGCAGTTTAACCGGACAGCCCCCGGAGACCCAGTACTTC.

Sample share makes this clonotype medium-sized. The gene calls are TRBV6-6 and TRBJ1-2; 10 bases are a match to TRBD1. The CDR3 has 15 amino acids. Germline-derived CDR1 and CDR2 are MNHNY and SVGAGI (reference sequence). Unmatched junction bases numbered 5, after V lost 0 bases and J lost 7 bases. The DNA of the CDR3 is TGTGCCAGCAGTTACTCGTCGACAGGGGGCCTTGGCTACACCTTC. Translated, it gives CASSYSSTGGLGYTF.

Relative to its sample, this clonotype is medium-sized. Here the CDR3 DNA reads TGTGCCAGCACCGGACTAGCGGGAATTAAAGGGGAGCTGTTTTTT. Protein: CASTGLAGIKGELFF. This chain connects TRBV6-6 to TRBJ2-2; 12 nucleotides align to TRBD2. The junction had 8 bases not matched to a gene; V was cut back by 7 bases and J by 8 bases. The CDR3 extends over 15 amino acids. Germline assignment: CDR1 MNHNY and CDR2 SVGAGI (reference sequence).

The V call is TRBV6-4, the J call TRBJ2-3, with TRBD2 as a possible D gene (5 bases). This CDR3 is 15 amino acids long. Trimming removed 8 bases at V and 11 bases at J, with 26 bases between. CDR1 and CDR2 from the germline V gene are MRHNA and SNTAGT. CDR3: CASGLQSVSPEEQYF. CDR3 sequence (DNA): TGTGCCAGCGGACTCCAGTCTGTAAGCCCCGAGGAGCAGTATTTT.

V is TRBV6-1 and J is TRBJ2-5; D is ambiguous. The better agreement between TRBJ2-7 and the DNA end casts doubt on the J call. The germline V gene encodes CDR1 MNHNS and CDR2 SASEGT. This CDR3 contains 13 residues. The CDR3 region is CASGLVAAYEQYF. In DNA, the CDR3 is TGTGCCAGCGGGTTGGTGGCAGCCTACGAGCAGTACTTC.